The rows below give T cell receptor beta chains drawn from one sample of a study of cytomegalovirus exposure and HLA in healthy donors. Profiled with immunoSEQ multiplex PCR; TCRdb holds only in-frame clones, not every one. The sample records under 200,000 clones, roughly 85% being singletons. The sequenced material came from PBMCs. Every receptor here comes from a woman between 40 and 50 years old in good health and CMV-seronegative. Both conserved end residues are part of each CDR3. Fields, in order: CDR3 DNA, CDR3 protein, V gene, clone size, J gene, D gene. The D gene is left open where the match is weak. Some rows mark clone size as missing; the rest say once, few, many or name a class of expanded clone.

cdr3_nt: TGTGCCAGCAGCCTTGGACTAGCGGGAGGGAGCTCCTACAATGAGCAGTTCTTC
cdr3_aa: CASSLGLAGGSSYNEQFF
v_call: TRBV28
clone_size: NA
j_call: TRBJ2-1
d_call: TRBD2

cdr3_nt: TGTGCCAGCAGCTTGATGACTAGCCTGGGTGAGCAGTTCTTC
cdr3_aa: CASSLMTSLGEQFF
v_call: TRBV11-2
clone_size: NA
j_call: TRBJ2-1
d_call: TRBD2

cdr3_nt: TGTGCCACCACAATAGCGGGGGGGCGCGAGCAGTACTTC
cdr3_aa: CATTIAGGREQYF
v_call: TRBV10-3
clone_size: NA
j_call: TRBJ2-7
d_call: TRBD2

cdr3_nt: TGCGCCAGCGGTGGGCTATATAATGAGCAGTTCTTC
cdr3_aa: CASGGLYNEQFF
v_call: TRBV5-1
clone_size: NA
j_call: TRBJ2-1
d_call: NA

cdr3_nt: TGTGCCAGCAGCTTGCCCCAGGGCGGTTGGGACTATGGCTACACCTTC
cdr3_aa: CASSLPQGGWDYGYTF
v_call: TRBV5-8
clone_size: NA
j_call: TRBJ1-2
d_call: NA

cdr3_nt: TGTGCCACCAGTACCAGGGATAGCAATCAGCCCCAGCATTTT
cdr3_aa: CATSTRDSNQPQHF
v_call: TRBV15
clone_size: many
j_call: TRBJ1-5
d_call: NA

cdr3_nt: TGTGCCACCAGCAGACGCCCAGCGGGAGTTAGCACAGATACGCAGTATTTT
cdr3_aa: CATSRRPAGVSTDTQYF
v_call: TRBV15
clone_size: NA
j_call: TRBJ2-3
d_call: TRBD2

cdr3_nt: TGTGCCACTTCGACAGGGGGTTACGAGCAGTACTTC
cdr3_aa: CATSTGGYEQYF
v_call: TRBV2
clone_size: NA
j_call: TRBJ2-7
d_call: TRBD1

cdr3_nt: TGTGCCAGTAGTCACCCGGGACTCAACACCGGGGAGCTGTTTTTT
cdr3_aa: CASSHPGLNTGELFF
v_call: TRBV19
clone_size: NA
j_call: TRBJ2-2
d_call: NA

cdr3_nt: TGTGCCAGCATAGCGGGGAGGAACCAGCCCCAGCATTTT
cdr3_aa: CASIAGRNQPQHF
v_call: TRBV2
clone_size: few
j_call: TRBJ1-5
d_call: NA